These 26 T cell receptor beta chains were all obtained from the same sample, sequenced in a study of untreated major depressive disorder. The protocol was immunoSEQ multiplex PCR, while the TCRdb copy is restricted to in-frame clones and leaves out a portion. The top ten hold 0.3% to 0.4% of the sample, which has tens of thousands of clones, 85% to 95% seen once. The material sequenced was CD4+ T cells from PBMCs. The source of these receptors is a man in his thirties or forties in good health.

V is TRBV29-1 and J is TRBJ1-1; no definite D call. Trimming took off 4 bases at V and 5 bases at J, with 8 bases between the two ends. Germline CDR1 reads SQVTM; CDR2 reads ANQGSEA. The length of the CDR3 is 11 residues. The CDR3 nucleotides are TGCAGCGTTGGGGAGGAGACTGAAGCTTTCTTT. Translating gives CSVGEETEAFF.

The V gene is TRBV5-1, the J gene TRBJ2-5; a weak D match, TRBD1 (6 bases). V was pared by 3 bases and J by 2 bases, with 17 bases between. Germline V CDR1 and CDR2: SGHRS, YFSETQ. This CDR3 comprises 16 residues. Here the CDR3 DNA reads TGCGCCAGCAGCTCGGGACAAGGCCCTAAACAAGAGACCCAGTACTTC. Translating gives CASSSGQGPKQETQYF.

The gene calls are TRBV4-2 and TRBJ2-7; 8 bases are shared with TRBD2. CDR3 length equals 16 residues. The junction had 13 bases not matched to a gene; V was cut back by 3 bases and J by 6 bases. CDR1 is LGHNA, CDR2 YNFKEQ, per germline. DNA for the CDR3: TGTGCCAGCAGCCACTTTACCGGGACTAGTATTGGCGAGCAGTACTTC. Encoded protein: CASSHFTGTSIGEQYF.

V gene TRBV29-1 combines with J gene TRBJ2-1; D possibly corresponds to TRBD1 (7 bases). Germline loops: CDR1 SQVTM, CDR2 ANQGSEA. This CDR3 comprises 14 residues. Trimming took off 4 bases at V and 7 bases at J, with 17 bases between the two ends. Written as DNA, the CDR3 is TGCAGCGTTGGAGGGGGGATACAGGGGAATGAGCAGTTCTTC. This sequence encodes CSVGGGIQGNEQFF.

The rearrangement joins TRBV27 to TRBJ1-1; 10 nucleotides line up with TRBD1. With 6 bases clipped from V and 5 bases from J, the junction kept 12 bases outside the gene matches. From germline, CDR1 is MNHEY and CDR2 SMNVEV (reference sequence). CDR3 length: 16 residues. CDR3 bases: TGTGCCAGCAGGAAACAGATGACAGGGGGCAGGACTGAAGCTTTCTTT. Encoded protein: CASRKQMTGGRTEAFF.

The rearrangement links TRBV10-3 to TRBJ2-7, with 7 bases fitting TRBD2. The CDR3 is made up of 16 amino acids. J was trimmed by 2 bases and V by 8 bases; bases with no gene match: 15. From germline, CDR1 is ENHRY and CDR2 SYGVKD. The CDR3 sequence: CAIGPLAVGAPYEQYF. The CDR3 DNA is TGTGCCATCGGTCCTCTAGCGGTTGGTGCCCCCTACGAGCAGTACTTC.

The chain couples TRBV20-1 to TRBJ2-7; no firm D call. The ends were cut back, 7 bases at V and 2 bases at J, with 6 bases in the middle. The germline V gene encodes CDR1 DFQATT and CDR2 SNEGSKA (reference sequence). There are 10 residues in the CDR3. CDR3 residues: CSVDTYEQYF. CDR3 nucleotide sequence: TGCAGTGTCGACACCTACGAGCAGTACTTC.

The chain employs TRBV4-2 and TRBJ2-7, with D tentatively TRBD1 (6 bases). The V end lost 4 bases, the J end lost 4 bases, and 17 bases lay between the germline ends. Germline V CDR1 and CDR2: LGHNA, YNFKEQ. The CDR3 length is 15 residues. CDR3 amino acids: CASSRAQGREYEQYF. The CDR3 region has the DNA TGTGCCAGCAGCCGAGCGCAGGGGAGAGAGTACGAGCAGTACTTC.

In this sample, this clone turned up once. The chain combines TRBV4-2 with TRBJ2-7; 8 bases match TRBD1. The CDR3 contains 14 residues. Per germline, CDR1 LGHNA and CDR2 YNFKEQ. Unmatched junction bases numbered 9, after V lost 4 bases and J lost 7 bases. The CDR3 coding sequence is TGTGCCAGCAGCCCGGGACAGGCGGTGGGTGAGCAGTACTTC. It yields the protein CASSPGQAVGEQYF.

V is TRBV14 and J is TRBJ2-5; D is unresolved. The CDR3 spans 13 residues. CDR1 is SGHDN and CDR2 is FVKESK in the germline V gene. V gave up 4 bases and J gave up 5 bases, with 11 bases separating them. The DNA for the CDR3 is TGTGCCAGCAGCCGAACCCGATGGGAGACCCAGTACTTC. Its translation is CASSRTRWETQYF.

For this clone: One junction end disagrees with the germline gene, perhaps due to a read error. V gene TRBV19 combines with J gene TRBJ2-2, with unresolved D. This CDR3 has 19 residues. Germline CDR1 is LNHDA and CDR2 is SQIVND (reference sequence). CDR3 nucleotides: TGTGCCAGTAGTATAGGGACCTACCGTTTGATTGGGAACGCCGGGGAGCTGTTTTTT. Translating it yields CASSIGTYRLIGNAGELFF.

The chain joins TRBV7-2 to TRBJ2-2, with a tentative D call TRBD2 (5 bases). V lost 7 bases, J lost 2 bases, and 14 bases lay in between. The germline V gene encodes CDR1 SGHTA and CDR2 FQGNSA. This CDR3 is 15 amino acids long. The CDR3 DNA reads TGTGCCAGCACCAATCCTACTAGAAACACCGGGGAGCTGTTTTTT. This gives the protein CASTNPTRNTGELFF. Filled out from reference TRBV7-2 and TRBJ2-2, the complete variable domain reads GAGVSQSPSNKVTEKGKDVELRCDPISGHTALYWYRQSLGQGLEFLIYFQGNSAPDKSGLPSDRFSAERTGGSVSTLTIQRTQQEDSAVYLCASTNPTRNTGELFFGEGSRLTVL.

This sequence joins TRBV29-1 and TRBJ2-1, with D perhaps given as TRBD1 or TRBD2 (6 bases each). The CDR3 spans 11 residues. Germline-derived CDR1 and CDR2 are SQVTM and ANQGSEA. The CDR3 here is CSLRGANEQFF. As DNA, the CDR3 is TGCAGTCTGAGGGGGGCCAATGAGCAGTTCTTC.

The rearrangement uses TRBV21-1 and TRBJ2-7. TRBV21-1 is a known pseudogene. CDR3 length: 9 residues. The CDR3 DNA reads TGTGCCAGCAGCACCCAGCACCCCTTC. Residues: CASSTQHPF.

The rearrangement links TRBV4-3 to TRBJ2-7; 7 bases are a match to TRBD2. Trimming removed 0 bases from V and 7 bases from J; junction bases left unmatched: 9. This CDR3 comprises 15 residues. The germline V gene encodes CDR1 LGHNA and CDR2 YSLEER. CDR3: CASSQDGGGPREQYF. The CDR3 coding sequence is TGCGCCAGCAGCCAAGATGGGGGAGGGCCGCGGGAGCAGTACTTC.

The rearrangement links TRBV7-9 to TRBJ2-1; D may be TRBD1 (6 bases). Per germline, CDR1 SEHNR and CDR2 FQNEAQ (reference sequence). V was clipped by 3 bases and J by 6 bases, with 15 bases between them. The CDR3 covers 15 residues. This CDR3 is CASSFPLTGSNEQFF. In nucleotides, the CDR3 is TGTGCCAGCAGCTTCCCACTGACAGGAAGCAATGAGCAGTTCTTC.

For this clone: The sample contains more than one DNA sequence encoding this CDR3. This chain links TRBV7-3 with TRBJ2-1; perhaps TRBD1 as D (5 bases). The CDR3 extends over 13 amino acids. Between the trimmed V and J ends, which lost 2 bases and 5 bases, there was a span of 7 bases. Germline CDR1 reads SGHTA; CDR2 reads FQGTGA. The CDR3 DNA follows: TGTGCCAGCAGCTTAGGACAAAACAATGAGCAGTTCTTC. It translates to CASSLGQNNEQFF. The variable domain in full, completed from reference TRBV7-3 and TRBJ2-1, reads GAGVSQTPSNKVTEKGKYVELRCDPISGHTALYWYRQSLGQGPEFLIYFQGTGAADDSGLPNDRFFAVRPEGSVSTLKIQRTERGDSAVYLCASSLGQNNEQFFGPGTRLTVL.

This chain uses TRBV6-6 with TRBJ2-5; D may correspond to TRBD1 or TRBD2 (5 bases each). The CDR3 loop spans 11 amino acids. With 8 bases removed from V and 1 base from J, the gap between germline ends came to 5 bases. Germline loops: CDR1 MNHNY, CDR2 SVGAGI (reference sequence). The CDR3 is CASGGQETQYF. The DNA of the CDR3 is TGTGCCAGCGGGGGCCAAGAGACCCAGTACTTC.

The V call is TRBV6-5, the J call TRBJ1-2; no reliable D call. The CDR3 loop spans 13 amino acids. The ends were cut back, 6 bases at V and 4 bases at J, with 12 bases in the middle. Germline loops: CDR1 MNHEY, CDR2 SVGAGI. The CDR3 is CASSDPGTYGYTF. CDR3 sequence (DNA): TGTGCCAGCAGCGATCCGGGCACCTATGGCTACACCTTC.

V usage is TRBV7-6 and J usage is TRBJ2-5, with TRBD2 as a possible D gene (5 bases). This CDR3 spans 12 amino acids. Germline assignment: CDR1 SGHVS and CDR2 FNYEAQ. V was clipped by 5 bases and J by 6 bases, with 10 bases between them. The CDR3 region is CASSQSGKTQYF. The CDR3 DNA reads TGTGCCAGCAGCCAATCGGGGAAGACCCAGTACTTC.

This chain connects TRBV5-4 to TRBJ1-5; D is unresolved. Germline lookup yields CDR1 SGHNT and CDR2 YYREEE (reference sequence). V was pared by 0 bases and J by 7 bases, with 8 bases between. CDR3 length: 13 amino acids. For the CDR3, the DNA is TGTGCCAGCAGCTTGGCCGCGGGGCAGCCCCAGCATTTT. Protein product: CASSLAAGQPQHF.

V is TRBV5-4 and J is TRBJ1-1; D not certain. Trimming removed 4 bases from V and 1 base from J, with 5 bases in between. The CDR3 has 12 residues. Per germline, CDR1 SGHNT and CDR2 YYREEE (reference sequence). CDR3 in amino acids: CASSGANTEAFF. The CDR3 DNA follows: TGTGCCAGCAGCGGAGCGAACACTGAAGCTTTCTTT.

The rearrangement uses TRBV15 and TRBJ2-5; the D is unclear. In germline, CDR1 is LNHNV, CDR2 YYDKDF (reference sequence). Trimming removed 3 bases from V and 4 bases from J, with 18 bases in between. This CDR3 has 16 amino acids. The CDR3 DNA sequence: TGTGCCACCAGCAGGGCGGTCCTCAGGACGGGAGAGACCCAGTACTTC. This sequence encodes CATSRAVLRTGETQYF.

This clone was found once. CDR3 residues: CAIQPGQVTLRVYF. The CDR3 DNA follows: TGTGCCATCCAACCGGGACAGGTCACCTTAAGGGTGTACTTC. The V and J genes are TRBV7-9 and TRBJ2-5, with 8 nucleotides matching TRBD1. The germline gives CDR1 SEHNR, CDR2 FQNEAQ (reference sequence). CDR3 length: 14 residues. The J segment lost 13 bases and the V segment lost 10 bases, leaving 20 bases of the junction unmatched.

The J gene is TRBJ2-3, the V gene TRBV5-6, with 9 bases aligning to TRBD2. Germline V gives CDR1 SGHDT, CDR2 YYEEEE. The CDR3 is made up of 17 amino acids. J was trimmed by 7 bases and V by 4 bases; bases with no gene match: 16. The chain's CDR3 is CASSQGFSGSHTYTQYF. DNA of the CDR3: TGTGCCAGCAGCCAGGGCTTTAGCGGGAGCCACACTTATACGCAGTATTTT.

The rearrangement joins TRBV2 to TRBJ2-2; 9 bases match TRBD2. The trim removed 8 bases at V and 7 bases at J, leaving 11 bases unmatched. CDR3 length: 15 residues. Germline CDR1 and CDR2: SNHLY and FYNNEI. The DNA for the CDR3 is TGTGCCAGCGCTTCAACCGCGGGAGGGAACGGGGAGCTGTTTTTT. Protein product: CASASTAGGNGELFF.